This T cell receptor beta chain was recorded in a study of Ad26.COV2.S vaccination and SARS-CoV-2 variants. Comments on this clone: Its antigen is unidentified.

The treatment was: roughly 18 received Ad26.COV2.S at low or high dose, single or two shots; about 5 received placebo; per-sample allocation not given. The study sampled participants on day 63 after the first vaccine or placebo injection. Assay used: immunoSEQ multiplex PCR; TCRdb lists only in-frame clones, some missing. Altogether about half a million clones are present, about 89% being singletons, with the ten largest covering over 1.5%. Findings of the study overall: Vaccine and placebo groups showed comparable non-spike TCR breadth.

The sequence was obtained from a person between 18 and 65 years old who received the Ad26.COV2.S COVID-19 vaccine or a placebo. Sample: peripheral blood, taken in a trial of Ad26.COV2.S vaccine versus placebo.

The CDR3 sequence: CSVETGRSRSNEQFF. Written as DNA, the CDR3 is TGCAGCGTTGAGACGGGACGCTCCCGGAGCAATGAGCAGTTCTTC. The chain combines TRBV29-1 with TRBJ2-1; either TRBD1 or TRBD2 may fit D (5 bases each). Germline V gene data show CDR1 as SQVTM and CDR2 as ANQGSEA. CDR3 length equals 15 residues. V lost 3 bases and J 6 bases, leaving 18 bases between the germline ends.